This T cell receptor (beta chain) comes out of a study of T cell responses to AZD1222 COVID-19 vaccine. For the study at large: The analysis combined second doses at about 4 or about 12 weeks.

As to this clone: Its antigen is still unknown.

Generated by immunoSEQ multiplex PCR, the TCRdb table keeps only in-frame clones and is missing some. The sample lists about 170,000 clones, more than 85% occurring once. The study's findings and limits: Repertoires were sampled only after the peak T cell response. Mapped onto spike, vaccine-associated CD4 TCRs spanned it and were dominant at 160-218 and 743-854. The study reported that nearly half of spike-specific TCRs target unmutated variant regions.

The sample in question was peripheral blood, obtained on day 0 of AZD1222 vaccination. The clonotype was recovered from an adult in good health.

CDR3 sequence reads: CATSLDRGLTYEQYF. CDR3 coding DNA: TGTGCCACCAGCCTCGACAGGGGGCTAACCTACGAGCAGTACTTC. The gene calls are TRBV15 and TRBJ2-7; 10 bases match TRBD1. CDR3 size: 15 residues. Germline V gene lookup returns CDR1 LNHNV and CDR2 YYDKDF (reference sequence). The junction had 6 bases not matched to a gene; V was cut back by 5 bases and J by 2 bases.